These 2 T cell receptor beta chains originate from one sample sequenced in a study of naive and memory T cell subsets. An equimolar mix of two oligonucleotides served as the beta constant-region primer for TRBC1 and TRBC2. From the UMI-ligation and nested PCR reads, TCRdb called clonotypes with MiXCR, one entry per CDR3 protein. The table includes approximately 85,000 distinct CDR3 sequences, 7% detected once. Sequenced: central memory CD4+ T cells from blood. These receptors were taken from a human donor in good health.

Only a few counts were recorded for this clonotype. The CDR3: CASSPLGGYEQYF. Written as DNA, the CDR3 is TGTGCCAGCAGTCCCCTGGGCGGGTACGAGCAGTACTTC. The V gene is TRBV28, the J gene TRBJ2-7; tentatively, D is TRBD2 (5 bases). There are 13 residues in the CDR3. V lost 5 bases, J lost 4 bases, and 12 bases lay in between. CDR1 is MDHEN and CDR2 is SYDVKM in the germline V gene. Drawing the rest from reference TRBV28 and TRBJ2-7, the complete variable domain is DVKVTQSSRYLVKRTGEKVFLECVQDMDHENMFWYRQDPGLGLRLIYFSYDVKMKEKGDIPEGYSVSREKKERFSLILESASTNQTSMYLCASSPLGGYEQYFGPGTRLTVT.

Many counts were recorded for this clonotype. The chain couples TRBV18 to TRBJ2-7; D possibly corresponds to TRBD1 (6 bases). Germline assignment: CDR1 KGHSH and CDR2 LQKENI. The germline V and J ends were trimmed by 5 bases and 0 bases, with 14 bases remaining between them. The CDR3 covers 15 residues. CDR3: CASSWGTSSSYEQYF. The CDR3 DNA reads as TGTGCCAGCTCATGGGGGACATCGAGCTCCTACGAGCAGTACTTC.